This TCR beta chain was observed in a study of neurological immune-mediated disorders. General observations from the study: Subjects shared no identical expanded-clone CDR3 amino acid sequences, suggesting private TCR-beta repertoires in all groups.

Every sequencing run produced over 180 million TCR-beta sequences, and the sequences from any one run covered 15-18 subjects. TCRdb used MiXCR to reprocess the 5' RACE reads, holding one entry per CDR3 protein. Among roughly 52,000 distinct CDR3 sequences listed, 4% were seen once. Sorted libraries drew on approximately 1 million CD4+ or CD8+ T cells. V was pared by 3 bases and J by 0 bases, with 13 bases between. In germline, CDR1 is SGDLS, CDR2 YYNGEE. CDR3 length: 15 amino acids. In its sample, this clonotype was seen many times. Its target is unknown. The genes are TRBV9 and TRBJ2-7; D is unresolved. The sample consisted of CD4+ T cells from blood. The clonotype comes from a woman between 35 and 50 years old with multiple sclerosis. The CDR3 reads CASSAGPSSSYEQYF. In DNA form, the CDR3 reads TGTGCCAGCAGCGCCGGACCCTCGAGCTCCTACGAGCAGTACTTC.